One sample yielded the 24 T cell receptor beta chains listed below, sequenced in a study of T cell repertoires in cytomegalovirus infection. TCRdb processed the reads anew with MiXCR; each CDR3 protein has one entry. The repertoire includes 360,000 or so distinct CDR3 sequences, roughly 36% of them detected once, and approximately 15% sits in the top ten. Their target antigens are unknown. Here the sequenced sample was cultured PBMCs, taken from culture after CMV antigen stimulation. These receptors all stem from a human donor in good health (CMV status not recorded). Some clones in this sample may be carry-over from other donors' samples.

This clonotype has only one observation. The chain uses TRBV28 and TRBJ1-1; no firm D call. This CDR3 comprises 11 residues. V lost 5 bases to trimming and J lost 5 bases, with 6 bases between them. Germline V CDR1 and CDR2: MDHEN, SYDVKM. This CDR3 reads CASSTLTEAFF. The CDR3 nucleotides are TGTGCCAGCAGTACTCTTACTGAAGCTTTCTTT.

The V and J genes are TRBV7-4 and TRBJ2-2, with 9 bases aligning to TRBD2. The germline gives CDR1 SGHVT, CDR2 SQSDAQ. V was clipped by 1 base and J by 0 bases; unmatched bases: 0. The CDR3 length is 16 residues. CDR3 in DNA: TGTGCCAGCAGCTTAGAGCGGGAGGCGAACACCGGGGAGCTGTTTTTT. It codes for CASSLEREANTGELFF.

This clonotype turned up a few times. This chain links TRBV10-3 with TRBJ2-6; TRBD2 matches 10 bases. This CDR3 is 19 amino acids long. The V gene end was trimmed by 3 bases and the J gene end by 1 base; junction bases not matched to a gene: 9. Germline lookup yields CDR1 ENHRY and CDR2 SYGVKD. CDR3 residues: CAISERLAGGASGANVLTF. The CDR3, as DNA: TGTGCCATCAGTGAAAGATTAGCGGGAGGAGCATCTGGGGCCAACGTCCTGACTTTC.

The chain carries TRBV20-1 and TRBJ2-3; a possible D gene is TRBD1 (6 bases). The V end was cut by 6 bases, the J end by 1 base, with 14 bases between. The CDR3 runs 14 residues. Germline V gives CDR1 DFQATT, CDR2 SNEGSKA (reference sequence). Here the CDR3 reads CSAKAQGRTDTQYF. CDR3 DNA sequence: TGCAGTGCCAAGGCGCAGGGGCGCACAGATACGCAGTATTTT.

The chain links TRBV6-2 or TRBV6-3 to TRBJ2-2; D tentatively fits TRBD1 or TRBD2 (6 bases each). Germline loops: CDR1 MNHEY, CDR2 SVGEGT. The CDR3 totals 15 residues. With 6 bases removed from V and 7 bases from J, the gap between germline ends came to 18 bases. The CDR3 DNA reads TGTGCCAGCAGACCGACAGGCCGGGGGAACGGGGAGCTGTTTTTT. Translated, it gives CASRPTGRGNGELFF.

This clonotype has only a few counts. The V gene is TRBV28, the J gene TRBJ1-5; 7 bases match TRBD1. The germline V gene has CDR1 MDHEN and CDR2 SYDVKM. The CDR3 length is 14 residues. V dropped 10 bases and J dropped 2; count of bases not matched to a gene: 8. CDR3 DNA: TGTGCCACCGCACAGGGGCAGCGCAATCAGCCCCAGCATTTT. Protein: CATAQGQRNQPQHF. The full variable domain, in which reference TRBV28 and TRBJ1-5 provide the parts outside the CDR3, is DVKVTQSSRYLVKRTGEKVFLECVQDMDHENMFWYRQDPGLGLRLIYFSYDVKMKEKGDIPEGYSVSREKKERFSLILESASTNQTSMYLCATAQGQRNQPQHFGDGTRLSIL.

The chain is built from TRBV7-2 and TRBJ1-1; no firm D call. Trimming left V 5 bases short and J 3 bases short, with 10 bases between. There are 13 residues in the CDR3. From germline, CDR1 is SGHTA and CDR2 FQGNSA. As DNA, the CDR3 is TGTGCCAGCAGCATAGACTGGGACACTGAAGCTTTCTTT. This encodes CASSIDWDTEAFF.

This clonotype was seen a few times. V gene TRBV5-1 combines with J gene TRBJ2-3; D is perhaps TRBD2 (5 bases). CDR1 SGHRS and CDR2 YFSETQ come from the germline V gene. Trimming took 0 bases from V and 4 from J, leaving 15 bases between them. This CDR3 contains 16 residues. The CDR3 coding sequence is TGCGCCAGCAGCTTGGGAACTAGTGTAGAGTCAGATACGCAGTATTTT. This sequence encodes CASSLGTSVESDTQYF.

V is TRBV7-6 and J is TRBJ2-7; 7 positions match TRBD2. Germline loops: CDR1 SGHVS, CDR2 FNYEAQ. V lost 4 bases to trimming and J lost 5 bases; unmatched junction nucleotides: 17. The CDR3 is made up of 17 amino acids. The CDR3 sequence is CASSSLRAGVGLDEQYF. The CDR3 nucleotides read TGTGCCAGCAGCTCCCTCCGGGCGGGAGTCGGCCTGGACGAGCAGTACTTC.

This clonotype showed up just a few times. The chain has TRBV7-6 and TRBJ2-2; perhaps D is TRBD1 or TRBD2 (6 bases each). The CDR3 is 16 amino acids. Germline CDR1 reads SGHVS; CDR2 reads FNYEAQ. V was pared by 2 bases and J by 7 bases, with 17 bases between. The CDR3 region has the DNA TGTGCCAGCAGCTTAACTGGGGGGCGCCTAGGCGGGGAGCTGTTTTTT. Its protein product is CASSLTGGRLGGELFF. The complete variable domain, with remaining parts taken from reference TRBV7-6 and TRBJ2-2, reads GAGVSQSPRYKVTKRGQDVALRCDPISGHVSLYWYRQALGQGPEFLTYFNYEAQQDKSGLPNDRFSAERPEGSISTLTIQRTEQRDSAMYRCASSLTGGRLGGELFFGEGSRLTVL.

The J gene is TRBJ2-5, the V gene TRBV20-1; a weak D match, TRBD1 (5 bases). Germline V gives CDR1 DFQATT, CDR2 SNEGSKA (reference sequence). The ends were cut back, 3 bases at V and 1 base at J, with 6 bases in the middle. The CDR3 consists of 12 residues. CDR3 sequence (DNA): TGCAGTGCTAGGCAGGGCCAAGAGACCCAGTACTTC. Protein product: CSARQGQETQYF.

This clonotype has just a few counts. V gene TRBV6-5 combines with J gene TRBJ1-1; D is unresolved. The CDR3 loop spans 13 amino acids. Germline V gene sequence: CDR1 MNHEY, CDR2 SVGAGI. Trimming left V 6 bases short and J 1 base short, with 9 bases between. The CDR3 loop reads CASRTDQNTEAFF. In nucleotides, the CDR3 is TGTGCCAGCAGGACCGATCAGAACACTGAAGCTTTCTTT.

The chain links TRBV18 to TRBJ1-2; no definite D call. The CDR3 length is 14 residues. Germline V gene sequence: CDR1 KGHSH, CDR2 LQKENI. V was cut by 2 bases and J by 2 bases, with 9 bases left in between. CDR3 residues: CASSPWFWNYGYTF. The CDR3 coding sequence is TGTGCCAGCTCACCATGGTTCTGGAACTATGGCTACACCTTC.

This clonotype was detected only a few times. The chain uses TRBV5-1 and TRBJ1-6; 8 bases are shared with TRBD1. The germline V gene has CDR1 SGHRS and CDR2 YFSETQ. The CDR3 runs to 16 residues. V was clipped by 4 bases and J by 10 bases; unmatched bases: 13. Here the CDR3 DNA reads TGCGCCAGCAGCCCAGACAGGGGAAGTCTTGGGTCACCCCTCCACTTT. Translation gives CASSPDRGSLGSPLHF.

The chain joins TRBV19 to TRBJ1-2; a weak D match, TRBD1 (5 bases). This CDR3 contains 13 residues. V lost 3 bases and J 4 bases, leaving 9 bases between the germline ends. Germline V gene data show CDR1 as LNHDA and CDR2 as SQIVND (reference sequence). In nucleotides, the CDR3 is TGTGCCAGTAGTATGATCGGGACCTATGGCTACACCTTC. Translating it yields CASSMIGTYGYTF.

The rearrangement joins TRBV12-3 or TRBV12-4 to TRBJ2-1, with 7 bases identical to TRBD2. The V gene end was trimmed by 6 bases and the J gene end by 3 bases; junction bases not matched to a gene: 11. The CDR3 contains 16 residues. Here the CDR3 DNA reads TGTGCCAGCAGACCTTCCGGGCGGGGGAGCTACAATGAGCAGTTCTTC. It codes for CASRPSGRGSYNEQFF.

This clonotype was counted only a few times. The V call is TRBV7-2, the J call TRBJ2-1; the D call may be TRBD1 or TRBD2 (6 bases each). In germline, CDR1 is SGHTA, CDR2 FQGNSA. The CDR3 runs to 12 residues. Trimming shortened V by 2 bases and J by 8 bases, and 7 bases separated the two germline ends. CDR3 residues: CASSLRGDEQFF. Written as DNA, the CDR3 is TGTGCCAGCAGCTTAAGGGGGGATGAGCAGTTCTTC.

This clonotype was detected only a few times. The chain is built from TRBV6-2 or TRBV6-3 and TRBJ1-2; D is unclear. CDR3 length equals 15 residues. Germline CDR1 and CDR2: MNHEY and SVGEGT. Trimming removed 2 bases at V and 8 bases at J, with 18 bases between. CDR3 sequence (DNA): TGTGCCAGCAGTTACCGATCTTTTACGGCTAGGGGCTACACCTTC. This gives the protein CASSYRSFTARGYTF.

This clonotype has at least ten counts. V is TRBV7-2 and J is TRBJ1-5; TRBD1 matches 7 bases. Germline CDR1 is SGHTA and CDR2 is FQGNSA. After removal of 4 bases from V and 7 bases from J, the junction contained 4 bases not matched to a gene. This CDR3 is 13 amino acids long. The CDR3 spells CASSSDRAQPQHF. The CDR3 DNA sequence: TGTGCCAGCAGCTCCGACAGGGCCCAGCCCCAGCATTTT.

This clonotype occurred a few times. The CDR3 region is CASSFVPGNTEAFF. CDR3 DNA: TGTGCCAGCAGCTTTGTTCCGGGGAACACTGAAGCTTTCTTT. V gene TRBV7-6 combines with J gene TRBJ1-1; D not certain. Germline-derived CDR1 and CDR2 are SGHVS and FNYEAQ. CDR3 length equals 14 residues. V dropped 3 bases and J dropped 1 base, with 9 bases sitting between them.

This chain joins TRBV20-1 and TRBJ1-1, with TRBD1 matching 7 bases. J lost 1 base, V lost 0 bases, and 5 bases had no gene match. From germline, CDR1 is DFQATT and CDR2 SNEGSKA (reference sequence). CDR3 size: 15 residues. The CDR3 DNA sequence: TGCAGTGCTAGAGATTACTGGACAGGGAACACTGAAGCTTTCTTT. Translating it yields CSARDYWTGNTEAFF.

This clonotype has more than one count but fewer than ten. The chain couples TRBV6-2 or TRBV6-3 to TRBJ1-2; D perhaps matches TRBD1 (6 bases). Trimming removed 8 bases from V and 4 bases from J, with 11 bases in between. Germline assignment: CDR1 MNHEY and CDR2 SVGEGT. CDR3 length: 12 residues. The CDR3 DNA reads TGTGCCAGCCGGACAGACCTCTATGGCTACACCTTC. Its protein is CASRTDLYGYTF.

The gene calls are TRBV11-3 and TRBJ1-6, with D unclear. This CDR3 contains 14 residues. V shed 4 bases and J shed 7 bases, with 11 bases lying between them. Germline V gene lookup returns CDR1 SGHNT and CDR2 YENEEA. CDR3 coding DNA: TGTGCCAGCAGCTCCTTCGGGGAGAATTCACCCCTCCACTTT. Encoded protein: CASSSFGENSPLHF.

The chain has TRBV25-1 and TRBJ2-7; 7 positions agree with TRBD2. J lost 6 bases, V lost 7 bases, and 15 bases had no gene match. The germline V gene encodes CDR1 MGHDK and CDR2 SYGVNS. There are 15 residues in the CDR3. The CDR3 coding sequence is TGTGCCAGCACCGGGGGAGTGGACGGGAGGTCCGAGCAGTACTTC. This sequence encodes CASTGGVDGRSEQYF.